This T cell receptor (beta chain) was sequenced during a study of T cell changes during pregnancy in multiple sclerosis. Only in-frame clones appear in the TCRdb table, and some are missing; sequencing was by immunoSEQ multiplex PCR. The table lists under 50,000 clones, roughly 92% of them singletons. Source: CD4+ T cells from peripheral blood mononuclear cells, taken in the first trimester of pregnancy. The TCR sequence derives from a female donor with multiple sclerosis, enrolled in a pregnancy study.

The DNA for the CDR3 is TGTGCCATCAGCCCCACTAGCGGGATGGCCGAGCAGTACTTC. Residues: CAISPTSGMAEQYF. The gene calls are TRBV10-3 and TRBJ2-7; TRBD2 aligns across 10 bases. Germline-derived CDR1 and CDR2 are ENHRY and SYGVKD. The CDR3 runs to 14 residues. J gave up 6 bases and V 6 bases, and 8 bases lay outside the gene matches.